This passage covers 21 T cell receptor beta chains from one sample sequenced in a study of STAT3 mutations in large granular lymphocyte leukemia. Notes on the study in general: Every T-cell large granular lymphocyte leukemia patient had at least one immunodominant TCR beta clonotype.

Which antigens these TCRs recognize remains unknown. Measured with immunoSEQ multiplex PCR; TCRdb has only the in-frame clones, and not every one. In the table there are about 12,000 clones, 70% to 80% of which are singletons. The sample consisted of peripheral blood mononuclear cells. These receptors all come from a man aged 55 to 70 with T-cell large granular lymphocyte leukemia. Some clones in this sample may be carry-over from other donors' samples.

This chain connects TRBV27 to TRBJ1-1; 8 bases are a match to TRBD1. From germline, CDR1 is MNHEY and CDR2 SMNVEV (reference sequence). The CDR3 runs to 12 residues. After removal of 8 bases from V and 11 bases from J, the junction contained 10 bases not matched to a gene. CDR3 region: CASQGAGEGAFF. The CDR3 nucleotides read TGTGCCAGCCAGGGGGCCGGCGAAGGGGCTTTCTTT.

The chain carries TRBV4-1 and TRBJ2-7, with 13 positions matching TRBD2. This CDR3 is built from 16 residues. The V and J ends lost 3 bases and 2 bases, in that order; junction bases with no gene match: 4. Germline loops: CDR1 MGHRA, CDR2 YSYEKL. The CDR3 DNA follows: TGCGCCAGCAGCCAGGAAACTAGCGGGAGGGCCTACGAGCAGTACTTC. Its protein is CASSQETSGRAYEQYF.

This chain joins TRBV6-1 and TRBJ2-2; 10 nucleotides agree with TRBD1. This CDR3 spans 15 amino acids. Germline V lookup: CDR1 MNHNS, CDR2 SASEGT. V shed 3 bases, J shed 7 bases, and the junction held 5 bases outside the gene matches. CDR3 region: CASSDWDRGNGELFF. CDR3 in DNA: TGTGCCAGCAGTGACTGGGACAGGGGAAACGGGGAGCTGTTTTTT.

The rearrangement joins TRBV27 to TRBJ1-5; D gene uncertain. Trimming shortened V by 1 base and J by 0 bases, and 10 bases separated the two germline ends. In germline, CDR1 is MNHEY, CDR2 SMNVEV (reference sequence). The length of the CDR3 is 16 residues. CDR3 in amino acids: CASSLLAGYSNQPQHF. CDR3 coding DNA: TGTGCCAGCAGTTTATTGGCGGGATATAGCAATCAGCCCCAGCATTTT.

As DNA, the CDR3 is TGTGCCAGCAGCCAGTGGACAGGGCGAAATGAGCAGTTCTTC. It yields the protein CASSQWTGRNEQFF. V gene TRBV14 combines with J gene TRBJ2-1, with 8 positions matching TRBD1. Germline V gene sequence: CDR1 SGHDN, CDR2 FVKESK. The CDR3 contains 14 residues. Germline trimming cut 3 bases from V and 7 bases from J; bases unmatched to any gene: 5.

The CDR3 nucleotides are TGTGCCAGCAGCCCAATTTGGAGCACAGATACGCAGTATTTT. It codes for CASSPIWSTDTQYF. This chain joins TRBV27 and TRBJ2-3; D not certain. V lost 6 bases, J lost 0 bases, and 10 bases lay in between. The CDR3 is made up of 14 amino acids. Germline V gene data show CDR1 as MNHEY and CDR2 as SMNVEV (reference sequence).

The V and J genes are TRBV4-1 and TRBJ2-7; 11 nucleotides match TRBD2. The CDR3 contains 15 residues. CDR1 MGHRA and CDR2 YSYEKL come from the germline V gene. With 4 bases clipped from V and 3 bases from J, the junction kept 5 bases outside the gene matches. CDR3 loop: CASSPGLADYYEQYF. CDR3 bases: TGCGCCAGCAGCCCGGGACTAGCGGACTACTACGAGCAGTACTTC.

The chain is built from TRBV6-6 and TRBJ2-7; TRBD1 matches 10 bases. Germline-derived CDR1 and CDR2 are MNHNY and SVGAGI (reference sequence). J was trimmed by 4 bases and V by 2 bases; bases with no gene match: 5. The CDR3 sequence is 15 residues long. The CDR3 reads CASSYRDRGIYEQYF. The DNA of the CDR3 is TGTGCCAGCAGTTACCGGGACAGGGGTATTTACGAGCAGTACTTC.

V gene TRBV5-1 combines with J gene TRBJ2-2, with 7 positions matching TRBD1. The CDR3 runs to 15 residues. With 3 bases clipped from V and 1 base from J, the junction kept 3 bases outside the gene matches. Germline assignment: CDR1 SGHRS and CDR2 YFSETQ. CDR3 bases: TGCGCCAGCAGCTCGGGACAGCTGAACACCGGGGAGCTGTTTTTT. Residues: CASSSGQLNTGELFF.

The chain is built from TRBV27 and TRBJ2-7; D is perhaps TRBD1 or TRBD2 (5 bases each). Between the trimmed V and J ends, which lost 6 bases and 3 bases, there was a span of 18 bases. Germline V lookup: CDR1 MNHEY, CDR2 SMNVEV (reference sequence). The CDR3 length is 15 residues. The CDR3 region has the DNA TGTGCCAGCAGGCCCCTGGGACCAGCTGGCTACGAGCAGTACTTC. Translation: CASRPLGPAGYEQYF.

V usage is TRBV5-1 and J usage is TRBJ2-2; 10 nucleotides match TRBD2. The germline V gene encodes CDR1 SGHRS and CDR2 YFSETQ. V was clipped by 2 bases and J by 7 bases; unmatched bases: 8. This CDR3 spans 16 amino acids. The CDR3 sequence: CASSLRASGSSGELFF. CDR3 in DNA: TGCGCCAGCAGCTTAAGGGCTAGCGGGAGCAGCGGGGAGCTGTTTTTT. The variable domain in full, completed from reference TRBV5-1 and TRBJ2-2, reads KAGVTQTPRYLIKTRGQQVTLSCSPISGHRSVSWYQQTPGQGLQFLFEYFSETQRNKGNFPGRFSGRQFSNSRSEMNVSTLELGDSALYLCASSLRASGSSGELFFGEGSRLTVL.

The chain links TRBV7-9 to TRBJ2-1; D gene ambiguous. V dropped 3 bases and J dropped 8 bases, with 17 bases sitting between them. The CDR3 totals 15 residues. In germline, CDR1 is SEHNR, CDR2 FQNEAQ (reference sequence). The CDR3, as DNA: TGTGCCAGCAGCTTGGTTACGACCATAAGGGATGAGCAGTTCTTC. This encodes CASSLVTTIRDEQFF. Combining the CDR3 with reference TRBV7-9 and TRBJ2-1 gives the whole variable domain DTGVSQNPRHKITKRGQNVTFRCDPISEHNRLYWYRQTLGQGPEFLTYFQNEAQLEKSRLLSDRFSAERPKGSFSTLEIQRTEQGDSAMYLCASSLVTTIRDEQFFGPGTRLTVL.

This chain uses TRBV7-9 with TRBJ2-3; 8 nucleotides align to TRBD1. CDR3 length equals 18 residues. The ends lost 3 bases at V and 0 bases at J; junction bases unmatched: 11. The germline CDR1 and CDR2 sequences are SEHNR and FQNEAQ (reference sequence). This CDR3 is CASSFPDREKDSTDTQYF. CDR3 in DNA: TGTGCCAGCAGCTTCCCGGACAGGGAGAAGGATAGCACAGATACGCAGTATTTT.

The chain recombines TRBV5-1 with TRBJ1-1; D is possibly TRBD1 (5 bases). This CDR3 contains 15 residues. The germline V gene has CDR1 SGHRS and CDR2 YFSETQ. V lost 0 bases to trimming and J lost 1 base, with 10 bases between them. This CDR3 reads CASSLDRGTNTEAFF. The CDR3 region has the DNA TGCGCCAGCAGCTTGGATAGGGGCACGAACACTGAAGCTTTCTTT. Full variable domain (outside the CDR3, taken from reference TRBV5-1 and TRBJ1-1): KAGVTQTPRYLIKTRGQQVTLSCSPISGHRSVSWYQQTPGQGLQFLFEYFSETQRNKGNFPGRFSGRQFSNSRSEMNVSTLELGDSALYLCASSLDRGTNTEAFFGQGTRLTVV.

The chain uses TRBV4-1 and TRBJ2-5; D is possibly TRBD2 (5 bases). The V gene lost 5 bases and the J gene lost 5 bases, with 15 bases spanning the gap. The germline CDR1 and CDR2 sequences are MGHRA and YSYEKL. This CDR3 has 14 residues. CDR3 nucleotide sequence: TGCGCCAGCAGCTATGGTCCGACGGGGGAGACCCAGTACTTC. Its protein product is CASSYGPTGETQYF.

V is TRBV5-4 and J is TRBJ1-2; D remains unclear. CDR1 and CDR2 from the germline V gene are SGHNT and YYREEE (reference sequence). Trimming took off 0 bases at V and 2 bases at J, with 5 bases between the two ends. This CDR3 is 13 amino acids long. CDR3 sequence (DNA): TGTGCCAGCAGCTTGGAAACGAACTATGGCTACACCTTC. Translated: CASSLETNYGYTF.

The DNA for the CDR3 is TGTGCCAGCAGCTTGGGATTGAGGGGGGGTCCGGGCACCATATATTTT. Its translation is CASSLGLRGGPGTIYF. The rearrangement links TRBV5-4 to TRBJ1-3, with a possible D match to TRBD1 (6 bases). With 0 bases removed from V and 9 bases from J, the gap between germline ends came to 19 bases. Germline assignment: CDR1 SGHNT and CDR2 YYREEE (reference sequence). The CDR3 has 16 residues.

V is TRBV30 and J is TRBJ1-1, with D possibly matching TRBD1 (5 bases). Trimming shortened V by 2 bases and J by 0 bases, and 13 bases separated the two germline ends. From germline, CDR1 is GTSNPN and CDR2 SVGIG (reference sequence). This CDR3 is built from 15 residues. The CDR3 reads CAWSPWGGLNTEAFF. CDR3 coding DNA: TGTGCCTGGAGTCCCTGGGGGGGTCTGAACACTGAAGCTTTCTTT.

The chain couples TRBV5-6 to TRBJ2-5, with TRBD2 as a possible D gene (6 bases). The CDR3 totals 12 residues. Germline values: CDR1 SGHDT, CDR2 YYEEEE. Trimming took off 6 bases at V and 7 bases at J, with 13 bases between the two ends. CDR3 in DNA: TGTGCCAGCACCTCGATGGAGGGGACCCAGTACTTC. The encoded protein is CASTSMEGTQYF.

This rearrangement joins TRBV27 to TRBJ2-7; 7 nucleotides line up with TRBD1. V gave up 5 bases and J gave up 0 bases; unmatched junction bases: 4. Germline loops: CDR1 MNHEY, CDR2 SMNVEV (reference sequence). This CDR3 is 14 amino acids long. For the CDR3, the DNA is TGTGCCAGCAGTGCGGACAGGAACTCCTACGAGCAGTACTTC. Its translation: CASSADRNSYEQYF.

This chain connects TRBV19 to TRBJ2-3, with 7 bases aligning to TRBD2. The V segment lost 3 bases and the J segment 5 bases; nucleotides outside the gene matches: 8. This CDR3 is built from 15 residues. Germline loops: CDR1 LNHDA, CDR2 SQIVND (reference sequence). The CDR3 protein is CASSISGSWVDTQYF. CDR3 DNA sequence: TGTGCCAGTAGTATTAGCGGGTCGTGGGTAGATACGCAGTATTTT.